The clone carrying this T cell receptor (beta chain) is medium-sized by share. Its cognate antigen is unknown. These data originate in a study of T cells in localized non-small cell lung cancer. General observations from the study: Adjacent uninvolved lung tissue had the highest T cell clonality, exceeding tumor. Among the top 100 tumor clones, a median about 58 appeared in adjacent lung.

The V gene's germline CDR1 is SGHNT and CDR2 YENEEA. This CDR3 is 14 amino acids long. V was cut by 4 bases and J by 3 bases, with 12 bases left in between. Data came from immunoSEQ multiplex PCR; TCRdb stores just in-frame clones and leaves some out. The sample yields roughly 7,000 clones, 43% seen once. The receptor was isolated from a man aged 35 to 69 with stage III lung adenocarcinoma. This specimen consisted of lung tumor tissue, obtained before any cancer treatment. This rearrangement joins TRBV11-3 to TRBJ2-5; D is uncertain. CDR3 in DNA: TGTGCCAGCAGCTCATTGAGGCGCGAAGAGACCCAGTACTTC. Translated: CASSSLRREETQYF.